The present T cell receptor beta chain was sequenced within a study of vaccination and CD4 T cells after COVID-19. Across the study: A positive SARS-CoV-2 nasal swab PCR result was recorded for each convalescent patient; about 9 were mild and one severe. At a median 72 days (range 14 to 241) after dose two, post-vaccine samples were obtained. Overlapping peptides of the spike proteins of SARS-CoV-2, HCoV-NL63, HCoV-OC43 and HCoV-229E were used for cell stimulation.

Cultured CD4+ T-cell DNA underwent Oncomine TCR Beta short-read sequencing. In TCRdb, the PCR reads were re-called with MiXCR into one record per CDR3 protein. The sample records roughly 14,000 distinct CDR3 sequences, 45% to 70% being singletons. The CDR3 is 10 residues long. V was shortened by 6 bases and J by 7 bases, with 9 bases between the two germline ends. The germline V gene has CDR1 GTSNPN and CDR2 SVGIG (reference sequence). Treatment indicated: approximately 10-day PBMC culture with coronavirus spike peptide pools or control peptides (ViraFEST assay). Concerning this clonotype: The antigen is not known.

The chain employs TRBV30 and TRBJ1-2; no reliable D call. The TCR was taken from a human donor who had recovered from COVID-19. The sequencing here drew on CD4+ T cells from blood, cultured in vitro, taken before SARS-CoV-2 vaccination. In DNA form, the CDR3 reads TGTGCCTGCGAGAGTATTGGCTACACCTTC. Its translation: CACESIGYTF.